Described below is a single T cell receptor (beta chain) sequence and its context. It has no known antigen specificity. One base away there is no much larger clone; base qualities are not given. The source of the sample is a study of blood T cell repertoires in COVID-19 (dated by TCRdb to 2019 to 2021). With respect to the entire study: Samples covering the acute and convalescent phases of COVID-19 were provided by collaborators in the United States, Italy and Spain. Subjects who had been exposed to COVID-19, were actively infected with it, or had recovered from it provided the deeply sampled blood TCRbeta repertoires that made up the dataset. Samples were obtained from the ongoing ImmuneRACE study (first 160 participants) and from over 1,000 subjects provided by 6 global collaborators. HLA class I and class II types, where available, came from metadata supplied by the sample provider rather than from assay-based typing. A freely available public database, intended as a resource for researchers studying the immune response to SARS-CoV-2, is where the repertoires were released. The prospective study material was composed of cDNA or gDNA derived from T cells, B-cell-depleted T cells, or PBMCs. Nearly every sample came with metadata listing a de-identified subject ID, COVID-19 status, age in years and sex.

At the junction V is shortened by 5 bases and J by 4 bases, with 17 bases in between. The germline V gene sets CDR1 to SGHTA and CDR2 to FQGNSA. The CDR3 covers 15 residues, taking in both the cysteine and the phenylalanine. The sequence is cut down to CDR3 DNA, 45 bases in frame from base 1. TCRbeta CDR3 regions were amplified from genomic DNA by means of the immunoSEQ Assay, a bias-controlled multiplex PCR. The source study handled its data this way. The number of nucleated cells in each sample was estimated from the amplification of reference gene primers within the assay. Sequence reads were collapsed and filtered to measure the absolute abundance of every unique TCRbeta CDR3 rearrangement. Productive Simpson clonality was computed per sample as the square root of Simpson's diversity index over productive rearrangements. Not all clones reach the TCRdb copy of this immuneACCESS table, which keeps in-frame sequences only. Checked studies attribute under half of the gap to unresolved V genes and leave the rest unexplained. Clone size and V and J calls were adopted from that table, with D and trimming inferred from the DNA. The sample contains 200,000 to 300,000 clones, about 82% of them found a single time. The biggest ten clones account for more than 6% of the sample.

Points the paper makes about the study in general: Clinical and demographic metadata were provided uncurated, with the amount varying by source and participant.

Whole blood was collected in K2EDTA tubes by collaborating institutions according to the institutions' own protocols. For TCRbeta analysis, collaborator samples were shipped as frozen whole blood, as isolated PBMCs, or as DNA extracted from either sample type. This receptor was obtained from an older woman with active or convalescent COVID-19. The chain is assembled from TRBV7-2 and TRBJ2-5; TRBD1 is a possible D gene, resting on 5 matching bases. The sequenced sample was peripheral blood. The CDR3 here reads CASSTPLTGRETQYF. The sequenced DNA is TGTGCCAGCAGCACCCCCCTAACAGGCCGAGAGACCCAGTACTTC.